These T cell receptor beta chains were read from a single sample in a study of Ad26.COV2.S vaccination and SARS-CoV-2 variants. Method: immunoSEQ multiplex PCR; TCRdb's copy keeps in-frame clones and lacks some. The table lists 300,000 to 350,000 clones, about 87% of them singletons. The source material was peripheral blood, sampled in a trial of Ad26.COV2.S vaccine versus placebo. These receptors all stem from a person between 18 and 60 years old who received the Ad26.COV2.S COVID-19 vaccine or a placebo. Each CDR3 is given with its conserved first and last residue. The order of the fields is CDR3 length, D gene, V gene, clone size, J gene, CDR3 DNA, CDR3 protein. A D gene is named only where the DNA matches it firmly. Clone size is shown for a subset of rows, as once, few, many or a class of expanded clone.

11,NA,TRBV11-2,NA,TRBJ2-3,TGTGCCAGCAGCTACACAGATACGCAGTATTTT,CASSYTDTQYF
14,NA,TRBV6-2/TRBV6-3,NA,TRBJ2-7,TGTGCCAGCAGTTCCAGAGGGGGCTCCTACGAGCAGTACTTC,CASSSRGGSYEQYF
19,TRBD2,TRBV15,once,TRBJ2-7,TGTGCCACCAGCAGAGATCGACCGATAGCGGGAACCGGTTCCTACGAGCAGTACTTC,CATSRDRPIAGTGSYEQYF
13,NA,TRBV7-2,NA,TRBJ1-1,TGTGCCAGCAGCTTACAGGGTTCCCCTGAAGCTTTCTTT,CASSLQGSPEAFF
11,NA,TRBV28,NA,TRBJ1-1,TGTGCCATTCCTAGGGACACTGAAGCTTTCTTT,CAIPRDTEAFF
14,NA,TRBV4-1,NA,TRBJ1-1,TGCGCCAGCAGCCAAGATCCAGGGGACACTGAAGCTTTCTTT,CASSQDPGDTEAFF
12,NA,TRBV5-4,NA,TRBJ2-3,TGTGCCAGCAGCTTGCGGTCAGATACGCAGTATTTT,CASSLRSDTQYF
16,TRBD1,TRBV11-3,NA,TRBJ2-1,TGTGCCAGCAGCTTAGATTTGGCAGGGGGCTACAATGAGCAGTTCTTC,CASSLDLAGGYNEQFF
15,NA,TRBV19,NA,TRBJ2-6,TGTGCCAGTACTCTCGGCAGATCTGGGGCCAACGTCCTGACTTTC,CASTLGRSGANVLTF
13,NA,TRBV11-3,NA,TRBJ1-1,TGTGCCAGCAGCCTCCGCGGGCGGACTGAAGCTTTCTTT,CASSLRGRTEAFF
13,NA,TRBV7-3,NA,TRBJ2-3,TGTGCCAGCAGCCCTCTAGCAGCTGATACGCAGTATTTT,CASSPLAADTQYF
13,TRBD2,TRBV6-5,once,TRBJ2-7,TGTGCCAGCAGCCTGCGGGGGAGTGGCGAGCAGTACTTC,CASSLRGSGEQYF
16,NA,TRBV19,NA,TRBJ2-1,TGTGCCAGTTTAGGTGAGAACAGAAGTTTGGGCTATGAGCAGTTCTTC,CASLGENRSLGYEQFF
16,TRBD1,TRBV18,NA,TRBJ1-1,TGTGCCAGCTCACCCAATTCCGGACAGGTGGGAACTGAAGCTTTCTTT,CASSPNSGQVGTEAFF
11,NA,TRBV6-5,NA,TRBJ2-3,TGTGCCAGCAGATTAGAAAGTACGCAGTATTTT,CASRLESTQYF
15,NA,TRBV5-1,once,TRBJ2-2,TGCGCCAGCAGCTTGGCTCGGGCCACCGCCGGGGAGCTGTTTTTT,CASSLARATAGELFF
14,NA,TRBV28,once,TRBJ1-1,TGTGCCAGCAGTTTAAGGGTCCCATCATTGGGGGCTTTCTTT,CASSLRVPSLGAFF
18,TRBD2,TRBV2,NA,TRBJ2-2,TGTGCCAGCACCAATGGGGAGGGAGGGAGGACGAACACCGGGGAGCTGTTTTTT,CASTNGEGGRTNTGELFF
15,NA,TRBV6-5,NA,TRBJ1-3,TGTGCCAGCATTCACAGGTCTTACTCTGGAAACACCATATATTTT,CASIHRSYSGNTIYF
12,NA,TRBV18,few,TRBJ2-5,TGTGCCAGCTCACCACAGGAAGAGACCCAGTACTTC,CASSPQEETQYF
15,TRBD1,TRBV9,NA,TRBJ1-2,TGTGCCAGCAGCGTAGCCGGGACAGGACCCTATGGCTACACCTTC,CASSVAGTGPYGYTF
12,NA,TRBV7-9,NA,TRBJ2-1,TGTGCCAGCAGCTGGCAGGGCAATGAGCAGTTCTTC,CASSWQGNEQFF
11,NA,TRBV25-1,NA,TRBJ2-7,TGTGCCAGCAGTGAAATTGGCGAGCAGTACTTC,CASSEIGEQYF
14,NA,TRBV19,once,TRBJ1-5,TGTGCCAGTAGAAAAGGGGGTGGCAATCAGCCCCAGCATTTT,CASRKGGGNQPQHF
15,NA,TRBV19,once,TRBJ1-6,TGTGCCAGTAAGCAAGGGACCTCCTATAATTCACCCCTCCACTTT,CASKQGTSYNSPLHF
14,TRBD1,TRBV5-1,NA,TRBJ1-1,TGCGCCAGCAGCTTAGACAGGGGCGGCACTGAAGCTTTCTTT,CASSLDRGGTEAFF
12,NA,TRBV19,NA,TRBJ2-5,TGTGCCAGTTCCGGTGCTCGGGAGACCCAGTACTTC,CASSGARETQYF
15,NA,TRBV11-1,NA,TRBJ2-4,TGTGCCAGCAGCTTGAACGGAGGAACCAAAAACATTCAGTACTTC,CASSLNGGTKNIQYF
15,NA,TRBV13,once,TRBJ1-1,TGTGCCAGCAGCTCGAAAGGACGGAGGAACACTGAAGCTTTCTTT,CASSSKGRRNTEAFF
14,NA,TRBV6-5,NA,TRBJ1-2,TGTGCCAGCAGTTACTCCTCAGCAGGCTATGGCTACACCTTC,CASSYSSAGYGYTF
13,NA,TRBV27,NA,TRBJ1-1,TGTGCCAGCAGTCTACAGGGTACCGATGTAGCTTTCTTT,CASSLQGTDVAFF
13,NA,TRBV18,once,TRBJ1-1,TGTGCCAGCTCACTAGGGGTCGACACTGAAGCTTTCTTT,CASSLGVDTEAFF
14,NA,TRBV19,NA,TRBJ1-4,TGTGCCAGTACTGACAGAGCAACTAATGAAAAACTGTTTTTT,CASTDRATNEKLFF
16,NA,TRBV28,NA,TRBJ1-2,TGTGCCAGCAGCCCACCGATTGGAGTTTCCAACTATGGCTACACCTTC,CASSPPIGVSNYGYTF
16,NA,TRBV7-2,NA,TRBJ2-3,TGTGCCAGCAGCTTCGGGATTCGGGGGACCACAGATACGCAGTATTTT,CASSFGIRGTTDTQYF
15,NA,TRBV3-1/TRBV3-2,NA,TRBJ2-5,TGTGCCAGCAGCCAAGTCAGGGGCCTCCAAGAGACCCAGTACTTC,CASSQVRGLQETQYF
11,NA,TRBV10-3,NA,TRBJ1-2,TGTGCCATCAGGCAGGTGGAGGGCTACACCTTC,CAIRQVEGYTF
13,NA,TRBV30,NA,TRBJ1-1,TGTGCCTGGAGCGTCAGCCTCTACACTGAAGCTTTCTTT,CAWSVSLYTEAFF
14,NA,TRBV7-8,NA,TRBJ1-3,TGTGCCAGCAGCTTAAGAGACTCTGGAAACACCATATATTTT,CASSLRDSGNTIYF
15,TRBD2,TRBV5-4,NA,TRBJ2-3,TGTGCCAGCAGCCGCTGGGCGGGAGACGGAGATACGCAGTATTTT,CASSRWAGDGDTQYF
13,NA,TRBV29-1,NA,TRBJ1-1,TGCAGCGTTCTCGCAGGGTTGAACACTGAAGCTTTCTTT,CSVLAGLNTEAFF
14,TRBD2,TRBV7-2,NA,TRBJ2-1,TGTGCCAGCAGTCAAGCGGGAGGGCCAGGTGAGCAGTTCTTC,CASSQAGGPGEQFF
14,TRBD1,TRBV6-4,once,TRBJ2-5,TGTGCCAGCAGTGACCCAGGGGGCCAAGAGACCCAGTACTTC,CASSDPGGQETQYF
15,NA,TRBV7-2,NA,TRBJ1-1,TGTGCCAGCAGCTTATTTCAGGGGCGGAACACTGAAGCTTTCTTT,CASSLFQGRNTEAFF
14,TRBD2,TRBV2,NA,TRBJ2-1,TGTGCCAGCTTAATAGCGGGAAGTACAAATGAGCAGTTCTTC,CASLIAGSTNEQFF
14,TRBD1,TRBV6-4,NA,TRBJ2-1,TGTGCCAGCAGCGAAGACAGGGCAACCGGTGAGCAGTTCTTC,CASSEDRATGEQFF
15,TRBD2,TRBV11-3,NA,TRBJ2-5,TGTGCCAGCAGCCGCGGGACTAGCGGCGTTGAGACCCAGTACTTC,CASSRGTSGVETQYF
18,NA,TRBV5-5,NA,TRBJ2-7,TGTGCCAGCAGCTTGGCCCCAGGGTCTACGACCCCTTTTTACGAGCAGTACTTC,CASSLAPGSTTPFYEQYF
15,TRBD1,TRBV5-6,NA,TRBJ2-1,TGTGCCAGCAGCGACACCAGGGGGCTATACAATGAGCAGTTCTTC,CASSDTRGLYNEQFF
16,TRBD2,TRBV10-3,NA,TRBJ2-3,TGTGCCATCAGTGATAGGACTAGCGGGAGAGCGGATACGCAGTATTTT,CAISDRTSGRADTQYF
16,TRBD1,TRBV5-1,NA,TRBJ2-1,TGCGCCAGCAGCCCGCGGCCGGGACAGGGAGACAATGAGCAGTTCTTC,CASSPRPGQGDNEQFF
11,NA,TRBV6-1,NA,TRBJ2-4,TGTGCCAGCAGTGACCAAAACATTCAGTACTTC,CASSDQNIQYF